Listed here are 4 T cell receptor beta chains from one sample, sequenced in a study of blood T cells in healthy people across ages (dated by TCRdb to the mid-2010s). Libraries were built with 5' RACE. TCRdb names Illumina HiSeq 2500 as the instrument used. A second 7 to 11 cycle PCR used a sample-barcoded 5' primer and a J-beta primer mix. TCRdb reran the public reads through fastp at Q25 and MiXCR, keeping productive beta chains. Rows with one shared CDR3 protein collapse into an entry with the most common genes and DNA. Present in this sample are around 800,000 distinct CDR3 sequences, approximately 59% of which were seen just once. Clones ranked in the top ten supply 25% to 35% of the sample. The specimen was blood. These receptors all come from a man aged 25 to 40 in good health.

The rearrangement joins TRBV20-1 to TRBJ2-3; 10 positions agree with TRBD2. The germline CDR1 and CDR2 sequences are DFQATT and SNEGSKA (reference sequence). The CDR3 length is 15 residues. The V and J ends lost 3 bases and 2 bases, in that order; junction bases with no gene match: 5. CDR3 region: CSASQRGGFTDTQYF. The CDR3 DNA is TGCAGTGCTAGCCAGCGGGGGGGTTTCACAGATACGCAGTATTTT.

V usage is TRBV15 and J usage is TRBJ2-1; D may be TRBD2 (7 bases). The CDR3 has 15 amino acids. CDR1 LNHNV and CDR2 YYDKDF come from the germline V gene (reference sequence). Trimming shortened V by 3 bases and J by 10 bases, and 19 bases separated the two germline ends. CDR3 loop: CATSSQEGGGLEQFF. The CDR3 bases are TGTGCCACCAGCAGTCAGGAGGGGGGGGGGCTCGAGCAGTTCTTC.

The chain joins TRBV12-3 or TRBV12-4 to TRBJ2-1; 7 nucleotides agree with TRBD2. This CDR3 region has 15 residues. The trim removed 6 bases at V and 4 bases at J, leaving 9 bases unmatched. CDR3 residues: CASRVSGVLYNEQFF. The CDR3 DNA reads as TGTGCCAGCAGGGTCAGCGGGGTCCTTTACAATGAGCAGTTCTTC.

CDR3 DNA: TGCGCCAGCAGCCAAGGTACTAGCTTTGAGCAGTACTTC. It encodes CASSQGTSFEQYF. The chain combines TRBV4-3 with TRBJ2-5, with D tentatively TRBD2 (6 bases). V was clipped by 1 base and J by 11 bases, with 14 bases between them. Germline CDR1 and CDR2: LGHNA and YSLEER. The CDR3 is 13 amino acids.